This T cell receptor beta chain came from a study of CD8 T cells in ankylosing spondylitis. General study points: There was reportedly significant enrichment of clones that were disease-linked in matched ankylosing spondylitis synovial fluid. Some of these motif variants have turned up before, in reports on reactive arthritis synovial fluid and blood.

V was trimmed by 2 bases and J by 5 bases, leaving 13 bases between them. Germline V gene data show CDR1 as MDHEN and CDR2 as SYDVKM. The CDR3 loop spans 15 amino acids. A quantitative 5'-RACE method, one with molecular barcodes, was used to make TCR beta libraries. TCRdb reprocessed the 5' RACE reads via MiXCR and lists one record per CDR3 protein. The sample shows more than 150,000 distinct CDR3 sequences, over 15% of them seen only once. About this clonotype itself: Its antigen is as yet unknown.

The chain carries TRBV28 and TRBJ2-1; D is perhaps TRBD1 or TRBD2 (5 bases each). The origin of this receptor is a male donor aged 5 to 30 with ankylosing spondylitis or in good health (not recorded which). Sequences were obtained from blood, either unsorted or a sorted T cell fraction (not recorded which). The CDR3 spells CASSLGDGGHNEQFF. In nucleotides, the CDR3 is TGTGCCAGCAGTTTAGGGGATGGGGGACACAATGAGCAGTTCTTC.